A selection of T cell receptor beta chains follows, all from one sample in a study of blood T cell repertoires in COVID-19. The protocol was immunoSEQ multiplex PCR, while the TCRdb copy is restricted to in-frame clones and leaves out a portion. The sample yields some 300,000 clones, more than 70% seen once. Input material: peripheral blood. The source of these receptors is a woman in her thirties who had recovered from COVID-19. Each CDR3 is given with its conserved first and last residue. Each record gives: clone size, J gene, D gene, V gene, CDR3 protein, CDR3 DNA. The D gene is left open where the match is weak. Not all rows give a size; the values are once, few, many and, for expanded clones, a class.

NA	TRBJ2-3	NA	TRBV7-8	CASSPDYTDTQYF	TGTGCCAGCAGCCCCGACTACACAGATACGCAGTATTTT
NA	TRBJ2-6	TRBD1	TRBV2	CASSADRVGSGANVLTF	TGTGCCAGCAGTGCGGACAGGGTAGGCTCTGGGGCCAACGTCCTGACTTTC
NA	TRBJ1-5	NA	TRBV30	CAWSVGPRGPGNQPQHF	TGTGCCTGGAGTGTAGGGCCCAGGGGTCCCGGTAATCAGCCCCAGCATTTT
NA	TRBJ2-1	TRBD2	TRBV6-5	CASSYSGASGGNEQFF	TGTGCCAGCAGTTACTCAGGGGCTAGCGGGGGTAATGAGCAGTTCTTC
NA	TRBJ1-6	TRBD1	TRBV2	CASTRQGSSSPLHF	TGTGCCAGCACCCGACAGGGGAGTAGTTCACCCCTCCACTTT
once	TRBJ1-1	TRBD1	TRBV18	CASSPETGEAFF	TGTGCCAGCTCACCTGAGACAGGGGAAGCTTTCTTT
NA	TRBJ2-7	TRBD1	TRBV6-4	CASSFVTGGEQYF	TGTGCCAGCAGTTTCGTTACAGGGGGCGAGCAGTACTTC
NA	TRBJ1-3	NA	TRBV7-3	CASSLYNTGNTIYF	TGTGCCAGCAGTCTTTATAATACTGGAAACACCATATATTTT
once	TRBJ1-4	TRBD1	TRBV4-2	CASSQHRGSNEKLFF	TGTGCCAGCAGCCAACACAGGGGCTCTAATGAAAAACTGTTTTTT
NA	TRBJ1-2	TRBD1	TRBV28	CASSSGQGPGYTF	TGTGCCAGCAGCTCCGGACAGGGGCCTGGCTACACCTTC
NA	TRBJ1-1	TRBD1	TRBV7-8	CASSLRDRDTEAFF	TGTGCCAGCAGCTTGAGGGACAGGGACACTGAAGCTTTCTTT